This TCR beta chain was identified in a study of cytomegalovirus exposure and HLA in healthy donors. Study summary: Genotyping showed around 80% of roughly 390 donors falling in the Caucasian-associated ancestry cluster. The study, taken as a whole, reports: Presence/absence comparisons presumed near-even sequencing depth among donors.

About this clone: Its antigen is unidentified.

Primers included in the PCR were 60 Vbeta and 13 Jbeta primers. Using immunoSEQ multiplex PCR, the repertoire was profiled, and TCRdb retains in-frame clones only, with some absent. The table includes some 120,000 clones, 70% to 80% detected once. This receptor was identified in a human donor in good health. The sample taken for sequencing was PBMCs.

CDR3 region: CASSLARAGSGETQYF. The DNA of the CDR3 is TGTGCCAGCAGCTTAGCGCGGGCGGGATCGGGAGAGACCCAGTACTTC. This chain connects TRBV7-2 to TRBJ2-5; D perhaps matches TRBD2 (6 bases). The length of the CDR3 is 16 residues. Germline values: CDR1 SGHTA, CDR2 FQGNSA. The germline V and J ends were trimmed by 0 bases and 4 bases, with 15 bases remaining between them.